The rows below give T cell receptor beta chains drawn from one sample of a study of T cell changes during pregnancy in multiple sclerosis. Clones were sequenced by immunoSEQ multiplex PCR, and TCRdb holds only the in-frame ones, with some missing. The repertoire holds over 90,000 clones, roughly 93% seen once, with 0.75% to 0.95% in the top ten. The sample was peripheral blood, taken after pregnancy. These receptors were obtained from a female donor with multiple sclerosis, enrolled in a pregnancy study. CDR3s include the opening cysteine and the closing phenylalanine or tryptophan. The D gene is left open where the match is weak. The size of a clone is reported for some rows only, either as once, few or many, or as a class for expanded clones.

d_call: -; clone_size: few; v_call: TRBV5-1; j_call: TRBJ1-1; cdr3_aa: CASSLQDKTGAFF; cdr3_nt: TGCGCCAGCAGCCTTCAGGACAAAACAGGAGCTTTCTTT
d_call: -; clone_size: -; v_call: TRBV29-1; j_call: TRBJ2-3; cdr3_aa: CSVEPQTEYPDTQYF; cdr3_nt: TGCAGCGTTGAACCCCAAACAGAGTACCCAGATACGCAGTATTTT
d_call: TRBD1; clone_size: -; v_call: TRBV6-6; j_call: TRBJ1-1; cdr3_aa: CASSLGTGGLTAEAFF; cdr3_nt: TGTGCCAGCAGTCTCGGGACAGGGGGGTTAACGGCTGAAGCTTTCTTT
d_call: TRBD1; clone_size: -; v_call: TRBV7-2; j_call: TRBJ1-4; cdr3_aa: CASSLAGRGREKLFF; cdr3_nt: TGTGCCAGCAGCTTAGCGGGCAGGGGGCGTGAAAAACTGTTTTTT
d_call: TRBD1; clone_size: -; v_call: TRBV18; j_call: TRBJ2-1; cdr3_aa: CASSRSGTGRNNEQFF; cdr3_nt: TGTGCCAGCTCCCGATCCGGGACAGGGCGAAACAATGAGCAGTTCTTC
d_call: -; clone_size: -; v_call: TRBV30; j_call: TRBJ1-2; cdr3_aa: CAWSVRQGYGYTF; cdr3_nt: TGTGCCTGGAGTGTACGGCAGGGCTATGGCTACACCTTC
d_call: -; clone_size: -; v_call: TRBV30; j_call: TRBJ1-2; cdr3_aa: CASSEVGYTF; cdr3_nt: TGTGCCTCCTCAGAGGTAGGCTACACCTTC
d_call: -; clone_size: -; v_call: TRBV5-4; j_call: TRBJ1-1; cdr3_aa: CASSTTGVGTEAFF; cdr3_nt: TGTGCCAGCAGCACGACGGGGGTGGGCACTGAAGCTTTCTTT
d_call: TRBD1; clone_size: -; v_call: TRBV5-1; j_call: TRBJ1-3; cdr3_aa: CASSGQGFGNTIYF; cdr3_nt: TGCGCCAGCAGCGGACAGGGATTTGGAAACACCATATATTTT
d_call: -; clone_size: -; v_call: TRBV7-3; j_call: TRBJ1-1; cdr3_aa: CASSSQRDTEAFF; cdr3_nt: TGTGCCAGCAGCTCCCAGCGGGACACTGAAGCTTTCTTT
d_call: TRBD1; clone_size: -; v_call: TRBV10-3; j_call: TRBJ2-2; cdr3_aa: CAISEFSGQGRTGELFF; cdr3_nt: TGTGCCATCAGTGAGTTTAGTGGACAGGGACGAACCGGGGAGCTGTTTTTT
d_call: -; clone_size: -; v_call: TRBV19; j_call: TRBJ2-7; cdr3_aa: CASTPGQGPYEQYF; cdr3_nt: TGTGCCAGTACCCCGGGACAAGGGCCCTACGAGCAGTACTTC
d_call: TRBD2; clone_size: -; v_call: TRBV10-3; j_call: TRBJ2-7; cdr3_aa: CAISESKGGRIHEQYF; cdr3_nt: TGTGCCATCAGTGAGTCGAAAGGCGGGAGGATCCACGAGCAGTACTTC
d_call: TRBD2; clone_size: once; v_call: TRBV6-1; j_call: TRBJ2-7; cdr3_aa: CASSEGLAGGYEQYF; cdr3_nt: TGTGCCAGCAGTGAAGGACTAGCGGGGGGTTACGAGCAGTACTTC
d_call: TRBD1; clone_size: -; v_call: TRBV6-1; j_call: TRBJ2-3; cdr3_aa: CASKGQGTDTQYF; cdr3_nt: TGTGCCAGCAAGGGACAGGGCACAGATACGCAGTATTTT
d_call: TRBD2; clone_size: -; v_call: TRBV29-1; j_call: TRBJ2-3; cdr3_aa: CSVGYLAGGPGDTQYF; cdr3_nt: TGCAGCGTTGGATATTTAGCGGGAGGGCCGGGAGATACGCAGTATTTT
d_call: -; clone_size: -; v_call: TRBV5-1; j_call: TRBJ2-2; cdr3_aa: CASSLRSLTPQGTGELFF; cdr3_nt: TGCGCCAGCAGCTTGAGGTCGTTGACACCCCAGGGCACCGGGGAGCTGTTTTTT
d_call: -; clone_size: -; v_call: TRBV12-5; j_call: TRBJ1-1; cdr3_aa: CASGLGGFGSRTEAFF; cdr3_nt: TGTGCTAGTGGTTTGGGGGGGTTCGGGAGTAGAACTGAAGCTTTCTTT
d_call: TRBD1; clone_size: -; v_call: TRBV29-1; j_call: TRBJ2-5; cdr3_aa: CSVRQGRLETQYF; cdr3_nt: TGCAGCGTCCGACAGGGCCGTTTGGAGACCCAGTACTTC
d_call: -; clone_size: -; v_call: TRBV5-1; j_call: TRBJ2-3; cdr3_aa: CASSRSGERSTDTQYF; cdr3_nt: TGCGCCAGCAGCCGCTCCGGGGAGCGAAGCACAGATACGCAGTATTTT
d_call: -; clone_size: -; v_call: TRBV15; j_call: TRBJ2-5; cdr3_aa: CATSRGRETQYF; cdr3_nt: TGTGCCACCAGCAGGGGGAGGGAGACCCAGTACTTC
d_call: TRBD1; clone_size: once; v_call: TRBV7-6; j_call: TRBJ1-1; cdr3_aa: CASSPRQGIRTEAFF; cdr3_nt: TGTGCCAGCAGCCCCCGACAGGGGATAAGGACTGAAGCTTTCTTT
d_call: -; clone_size: -; v_call: TRBV5-1; j_call: TRBJ1-1; cdr3_aa: CASSLEGGVAFF; cdr3_nt: TGCGCCAGCAGCTTGGAGGGAGGAGTAGCTTTCTTT
d_call: -; clone_size: -; v_call: TRBV19; j_call: TRBJ1-1; cdr3_aa: CASSTGGQNTEAFF; cdr3_nt: TGTGCCAGTAGTACGGGGGGACAGAACACTGAAGCTTTCTTT
d_call: -; clone_size: -; v_call: TRBV6-6; j_call: TRBJ2-7; cdr3_aa: CASSYSGGGEQYF; cdr3_nt: TGTGCCAGCAGTTACTCGGGGGGTGGGGAGCAGTACTTC
d_call: -; clone_size: -; v_call: TRBV18; j_call: TRBJ1-1; cdr3_aa: CASSSNQGDTEAFF; cdr3_nt: TGTGCCAGCTCATCCAATCAAGGGGACACTGAAGCTTTCTTT
d_call: -; clone_size: -; v_call: TRBV5-1; j_call: TRBJ2-2; cdr3_aa: CASSLQLIHTGELFF; cdr3_nt: TGCGCCAGCAGCTTGCAGTTAATTCACACCGGGGAGCTGTTTTTT
d_call: TRBD2; clone_size: -; v_call: TRBV7-6; j_call: TRBJ2-1; cdr3_aa: CASSRGLAPNNEQFF; cdr3_nt: TGTGCCAGCAGCCGGGGACTAGCGCCCAACAATGAGCAGTTCTTC
d_call: TRBD2; clone_size: -; v_call: TRBV6-5; j_call: TRBJ2-3; cdr3_aa: CASSRTSASTDTQYF; cdr3_nt: TGTGCCAGCAGCCGTACTAGCGCGAGCACAGATACGCAGTATTTT
d_call: TRBD2; clone_size: -; v_call: TRBV4-1; j_call: TRBJ2-3; cdr3_aa: CASSQKAPTSGSFWTDTQYF; cdr3_nt: TGCGCCAGCAGCCAAAAAGCCCCGACTAGCGGTAGCTTTTGGACAGATACGCAGTATTTT
d_call: TRBD1; clone_size: -; v_call: TRBV28; j_call: TRBJ1-5; cdr3_aa: CASSLGQGASNQPQHF; cdr3_nt: TGTGCCAGCAGTCTTGGTCAGGGGGCGAGCAATCAGCCCCAGCATTTT
d_call: TRBD1; clone_size: -; v_call: TRBV5-5; j_call: TRBJ1-5; cdr3_aa: CASSRDGTVNQPQHF; cdr3_nt: TGTGCCAGCAGCCGCGACGGGACAGTCAATCAGCCCCAGCATTTT
d_call: -; clone_size: -; v_call: TRBV29-1; j_call: TRBJ2-2; cdr3_aa: CSVTVLFTGELFF; cdr3_nt: TGCAGCGTTACGGTCCTTTTCACCGGGGAGCTGTTTTTT
d_call: TRBD2; clone_size: once; v_call: TRBV5-1; j_call: TRBJ2-1; cdr3_aa: CASARRALAGGPLDEQFF; cdr3_nt: TGCGCCAGCGCCCGGAGGGCGCTAGCGGGGGGGCCTTTGGATGAGCAGTTCTTC
d_call: -; clone_size: -; v_call: TRBV5-5; j_call: TRBJ2-2; cdr3_aa: CASTGEWANTGELFF; cdr3_nt: TGTGCCAGCACCGGGGAGTGGGCGAACACCGGGGAGCTGTTTTTT
d_call: TRBD1; clone_size: -; v_call: TRBV6-1; j_call: TRBJ2-1; cdr3_aa: CASSEKTGALNEQFF; cdr3_nt: TGTGCCAGCAGTGAAAAGACAGGGGCCCTCAATGAGCAGTTCTTC
d_call: TRBD2; clone_size: -; v_call: TRBV2; j_call: TRBJ2-5; cdr3_aa: CASFGTSAWETQYF; cdr3_nt: TGTGCCAGCTTCGGGACTAGCGCGTGGGAGACCCAGTACTTC
d_call: TRBD1; clone_size: -; v_call: TRBV29-1; j_call: TRBJ1-1; cdr3_aa: CSADLGQGMNTEAFF; cdr3_nt: TGCAGCGCAGACCTTGGACAGGGGATGAACACTGAAGCTTTCTTT
d_call: -; clone_size: -; v_call: TRBV18; j_call: TRBJ1-3; cdr3_aa: CASSPNREGPIYF; cdr3_nt: TGTGCCAGCTCACCAAACAGGGAAGGTCCCATATATTTT
d_call: TRBD2; clone_size: -; v_call: TRBV4-2; j_call: TRBJ2-1; cdr3_aa: CASSQDVAGGPSEQFF; cdr3_nt: TGTGCCAGCAGCCAAGATGTGGCGGGGGGGCCAAGTGAGCAGTTCTTC
d_call: TRBD1; clone_size: -; v_call: TRBV5-1; j_call: TRBJ2-2; cdr3_aa: CASTSPGTGGPSGGTGELFF; cdr3_nt: TGCGCCAGCACTTCGCCCGGGACAGGGGGCCCTTCTGGGGGCACCGGGGAGCTGTTTTTT